This is a list of T cell receptor beta chains from one sample in a study of shared clonotypes between healthy human individuals. Data came from immunoSEQ multiplex PCR; TCRdb stores just in-frame clones and leaves some out. The profile shows about 690,000 clones, 90% of them singletons. The sample consisted of memory CD8+ T cells from PBMCs. Receptor source: a man younger than 35 in good health. Some clones in this sample may be carry-over from other donors' samples. Both conserved end residues are part of each CDR3. The D gene is left open where the match is weak. Part of the rows lack a size; the others show once, few, many or a class for expanded clones.

D	V	J	size	CDR3	DNA
NA	TRBV7-8	TRBJ2-3	NA	CASSLSSSTDTQYF	TGTGCCAGCAGCTTATCAAGCAGCACAGATACGCAGTATTTT
NA	TRBV7-9	TRBJ1-2	NA	CASSLGGAKGYTF	TGTGCCAGCAGCCTTGGGGGGGCCAAAGGCTACACCTTC
NA	TRBV27	TRBJ2-3	NA	CASSYALQGFSTDTQYF	TGTGCCAGCAGTTATGCCTTACAGGGTTTTAGCACAGATACGCAGTATTTT
TRBD1	TRBV7-6	TRBJ2-7	NA	CASGGPGGLGYEQYF	TGTGCCAGCGGGGGTCCAGGGGGCTTAGGCTACGAGCAGTACTTC
TRBD1	TRBV5-1	TRBJ1-3	NA	CASSLGLGTEGNTIYF	TGCGCCAGCAGCTTGGGTCTTGGGACAGAGGGAAACACCATATATTTT
NA	TRBV11-1	TRBJ1-1	few	CASSFTSTEAFF	TGTGCCAGCAGCTTTACAAGTACCGAAGCTTTCTTT
NA	TRBV11-2	TRBJ2-7	once	CASSLQGRRSYEQYF	TGTGCCAGCAGCCTCCAGGGGCGGCGCTCCTACGAGCAGTACTTC
TRBD1	TRBV9	TRBJ1-2	NA	CASSGGQGNVYTF	TGTGCCAGCAGCGGAGGACAGGGCAATGTCTACACCTTC
TRBD2	TRBV28	TRBJ2-1	NA	CASSFETSGSRNEQFF	TGTGCCAGCAGTTTTGAGACTAGCGGGAGTAGGAATGAGCAGTTCTTC
NA	TRBV2	TRBJ2-3	NA	CASMRLGIDTQYF	TGTGCCAGCATGCGGCTCGGGATAGATACGCAGTATTTT